Sequencing of this TCR beta chain was carried out in a study of T cells after yellow fever vaccination. Study conclusions and caveats: The secondary response peaked faster, at day 5 versus 15, but was weaker.

V shed 1 base and J shed 8 bases, with 9 bases lying between them. This CDR3 region has 13 residues. The V gene's germline CDR1 is SGHDN and CDR2 FVKESK. TCRdb reanalysed the 5' RACE reads using MiXCR and keeps one entry per CDR3 protein. The repertoire has 400,000 to 650,000 distinct CDR3 sequences, 20% to 25% of them found once; the top ten carry roughly a sixth. Concerning this clonotype: Antigen specificity is unknown.

The receptor was isolated from a man aged 18 to 35 who received the YFV17D yellow fever vaccine. The material was PBMCs, obtained approximately 22 days after the first yellow fever vaccination. The V gene is TRBV14, the J gene TRBJ2-1; no definite D call. This CDR3 reads CASSQVGNHEQFF. Written as DNA, the CDR3 is TGTGCCAGCAGCCAAGTGGGGAATCATGAGCAGTTCTTC.